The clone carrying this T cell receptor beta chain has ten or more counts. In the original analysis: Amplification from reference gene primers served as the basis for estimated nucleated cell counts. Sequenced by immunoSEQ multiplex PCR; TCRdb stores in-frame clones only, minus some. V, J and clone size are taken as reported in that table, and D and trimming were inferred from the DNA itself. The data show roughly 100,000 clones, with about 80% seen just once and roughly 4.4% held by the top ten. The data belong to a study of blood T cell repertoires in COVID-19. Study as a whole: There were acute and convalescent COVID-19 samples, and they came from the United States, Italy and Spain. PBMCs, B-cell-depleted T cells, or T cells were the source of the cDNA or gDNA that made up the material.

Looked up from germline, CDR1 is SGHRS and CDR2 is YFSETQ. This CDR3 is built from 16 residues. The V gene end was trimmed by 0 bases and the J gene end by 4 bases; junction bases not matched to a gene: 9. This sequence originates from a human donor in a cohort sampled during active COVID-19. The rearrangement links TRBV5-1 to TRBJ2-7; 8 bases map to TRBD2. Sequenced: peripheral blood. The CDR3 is CASSLAPAGGSYEQYF. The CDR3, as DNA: TGCGCCAGCAGCTTGGCACCCGCGGGGGGATCATACGAGCAGTACTTC.